Here is one T cell receptor beta chain with its context. The data stem from a study of CD8 T cells in Susac syndrome. RNA totalling roughly 0.45 to 1 ug underwent reverse transcription with random hexamers. MiXCR, run by TCRdb on the immunoSEQ multiplex PCR reads, gives a single entry per CDR3 protein. The table records a few hundred thousand distinct CDR3 sequences, almost 85% of them present only once. There are 17 residues in the CDR3. CDR1 and CDR2 from the germline V gene are SGHVS and FNYEAQ. V was clipped by 2 bases and J by 4 bases; unmatched bases: 9. TCR beta sequences were obtained from blood CD8+ and CD4+ T cells.

The specimen was CD8+ T cells from PBMCs. This TCR came from a human donor with multiple sclerosis. This sequence joins TRBV7-6 and TRBJ2-1; 9 bases fit TRBD2. This CDR3 reads CASSLSVPSGVYNEQFF. For the CDR3, the DNA is TGTGCCAGCAGCTTATCAGTCCCTAGCGGGGTTTACAATGAGCAGTTCTTC.